Reported below is one TCR beta chain. The table lists this clonotype with a few counts. No antigen is known for it. No clone much larger than this one lies a single base away; base qualities are absent. The germline V gene specifies SNHLY as CDR1 and FYNNEI as CDR2. Trimming takes 10 bases from V and 5 bases from J, and the germline ends sit 16 bases apart. The CDR3 goes from the cysteine to the phenylalanine over 13 residues. Only the CDR3 region is kept as DNA, spanning 39 bases read in frame from base 1. The hyperthyroidism patients were 18 to 65 years old and newly diagnosed, with a disease duration of less than 2 months. Patients were excluded if they had other autoimmune diseases, uncontrolled infections, pregnancy or lactation. Diagnosis was based on clinical symptoms, serum thyroxine, TRAb, thyroid ultrasound and orbital computed tomography. Trizol reagent was used to extract the total RNA, and its quality was then checked on an Agilent 2100 Bioanalyzer.

For repertoire sequencing, TCR beta CDR3 regions were amplified from RNA transcripts. The first round of RT-PCR was done with HTBI primers and the Qiagen OneStep RT-PCR kit, and was followed by a second round of multiplex PCR, then size selection and purification. Sequencing of the libraries was carried out on an Illumina HiSeq2000 in paired-end mode with 100 bp reads. From the authors' description of their analysis: SOAPnuke was used to process the reads, throwing out any read that had adapters, had uncalled bases, had a mean Phred below 15, or lacked an exact constant-primer or identifier match. COPE v1.2.5 was used to merge the high-quality paired reads. Unique nucleotide sequences were defined as clonotypes and aligned to IMGT TRB V, D and J references using MiTCR v1.1. The analysis was limited to V-J combinations with a frequency above 0.0001, which together covered approximately 99% of repertoires. For each V-J combination, a TCR clonal expansion and chaos score was defined as F50 clonal expansion divided by the chaos observed in the TCRdist matrix. Features were reduced by Welch's t-statistics and random forest to more than 10 V-J combinations, which fed a naive Bayes classifier. The similarity between thyroid and blood repertoires was quantified using the Morisita-Horn index. TCRdb applied fastp at Q25 and MiXCR to the public reads, then kept only in-frame beta chains. Rows matching on CDR3 protein sequence are summarized as one entry with the most common DNA and genes. TCRdb, not the original authors, processed these V and J calls. This sample comprises 500,000 to 600,000 distinct CDR3 sequences, 35% to 40% of them detected only once. The ten largest clones add up to roughly 4% of the sample.

These data originate in a study of Graves' ophthalmopathy and Graves' hyperthyroidism (dated by TCRdb to the late 2010s). Concerning the study at large: Hyperthyroidism was defined as stable when no progression to ophthalmopathy occurred within 18 months of follow-up. Following sampling, methimazole starting at 30 mg daily was administered to hyperthyroidism patients, and high-dose intravenous methylprednisolone was administered to ophthalmopathy patients. In about six hyperthyroidism patients, the T-cell repertoires found in thyroid tissue were compared with those found in blood. In total, 135 blood samples were TCR-sequenced: roughly 45 ophthalmopathy, over 70 hyperthyroidism and some 17 hyperthyroidism-to-ophthalmopathy patients. An independent validation cohort comprised around 19 hyperthyroidism patients and over 15 patients who later progressed from hyperthyroidism to ophthalmopathy. To explore V-J signatures distinguishing ophthalmopathy from hyperthyroidism, a discovery set of 100 patients (fewer than 45 ophthalmopathy, 57 stable hyperthyroidism) was enrolled. To tell Graves' ophthalmopathy apart from Graves' hyperthyroidism, and to predict which patients would progress to ophthalmopathy, the study relied on TCR beta repertoire signatures.

Broader findings and caveats from the paper: Ophthalmopathy was separated from stable hyperthyroidism by the 13-signature model with more than 85% sensitivity and roughly 83% specificity in cross-validation and with 80%/75% in the test set. Sample size was not statistically predetermined, and group allocation was not concealed from the investigators. Among expanded thyroid clonotypes with frequency above 0.001, most also showed up in blood, which suggests that blood repertoires may reflect the thyroid immune response. In validation, the model predicted ophthalmopathy progression with less than 71% sensitivity and 72.22% specificity; 12 predicted patients were CT-confirmed with GO in a median of approximately 6.2 months.

Recombination connected TRBV2 to TRBJ2-3, with no confidently assigned D gene. Source material: peripheral blood or thyroid tissue (not recorded which). The TCR was taken from an adult man with Graves' hyperthyroidism. The CDR3 protein sequence reads: CATSTPRLDTQYF. At the DNA level, the sequence is TGTGCCACCTCCACACCCCGCTTAGATACGCAGTATTTT.